The text below deals with one T cell receptor beta chain. Its antigen is unknown. The germline V and J ends were trimmed by 4 bases and 5 bases, with 21 bases remaining between them. Germline V lookup: CDR1 SEHNR, CDR2 FQNEAQ (reference sequence). The CDR3 is made up of 16 amino acids. This sample's time point: week 35, safety follow-up. All doses held 300 ug of mutant IDH1 20-mer peptide, with topical imiquimod. This entry is derived from a study of a mutant IDH1 vaccine in newly diagnosed glioma. Study-wide background: Held at week 35, visit V12 was the safety follow-up, and visit V13 followed at week 47.

General observations from the study: The occurrence of vaccine-induced immune responses was seen in around 93% of patients.

Measured with immunoSEQ multiplex PCR; TCRdb has only the in-frame clones, and not every one. This repertoire shows 55,000 to 65,000 clones, approximately 80% found once; its top ten account for about 4%. The receptor was isolated from a man aged 25 to 40 with glioma. J is TRBJ2-7 and V is TRBV7-9, with D possibly TRBD2 on 5 matching bases. The source was PBMCs, collected from a glioma patient whose treatment included an IDH1 peptide vaccine. CDR3 sequence: CASSSRGWFTENEQYF. The CDR3 DNA follows: TGTGCCAGCAGCTCCCGCGGGTGGTTTACAGAAAACGAGCAGTACTTC.